This T cell receptor (beta chain) came from a study of post-analysis software for immune sequencing data. Study-wide background: Secondary progressive, relapsing-remitting and progressive-relapsing multiple sclerosis were among the included disease courses.

Germline loops: CDR1 SQVTM, CDR2 ANQGSEA. With V trimmed by 5 bases and J by 4 bases, 6 bases remained unmatched. The CDR3 is made up of 13 amino acids. cDNA libraries for TCR beta contained unique molecular identifiers. Yield was roughly 0.5 million cDNA molecules from approximately 0.91 to 9.4 million T cells. TCRdb redid the calling of the PCR reads with MiXCR, one entry per CDR3 protein. The sample carries a few hundred thousand distinct CDR3 sequences, around a third recorded once. Regarding the study as a whole: Samples made in the same batch grouped tightly together by F measure. Diversity measured as normalized Chao1 was significantly lower in multiple sclerosis patients than in controls. Relative to controls, patients had five TRBV segments at higher frequency, with TRBV5-6, TRBV5-1 and TRBV20-1 among these.

A word on this clonotype: Antigen: not known.

The chain links TRBV29-1 to TRBJ1-1; 8 bases map to TRBD1. Sequences were obtained from blood. This clonotype originated in a girl younger than 18 with multiple sclerosis. The CDR3 is CSVLKQGGTEAFF. The CDR3 coding sequence is TGCAGCGTTCTGAAACAGGGGGGCACTGAAGCTTTCTTT.